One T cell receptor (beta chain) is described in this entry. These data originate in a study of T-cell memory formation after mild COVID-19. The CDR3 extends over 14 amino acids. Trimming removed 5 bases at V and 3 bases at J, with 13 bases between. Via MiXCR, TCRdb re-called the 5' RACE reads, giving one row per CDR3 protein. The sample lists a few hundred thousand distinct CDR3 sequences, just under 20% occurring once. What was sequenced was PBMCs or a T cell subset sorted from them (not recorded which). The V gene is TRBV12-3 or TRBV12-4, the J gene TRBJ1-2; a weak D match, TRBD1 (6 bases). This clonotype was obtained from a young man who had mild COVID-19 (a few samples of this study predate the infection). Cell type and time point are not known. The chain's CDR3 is CASSHTGIHYGYTF. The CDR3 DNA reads TGTGCCAGCAGTCACACAGGGATCCACTATGGCTACACCTTC.